Below, 9 T cell receptor beta chains from the same sample are listed, as sequenced in a study of blood T cells in healthy people across ages. Combining a sample-barcoded 5' primer with a J-beta primer mix, a second PCR ran for roughly 7 to 11 cycles. TCRdb independently ran MiXCR on the 5' RACE reads; one entry per CDR3 protein. The table records just under 550,000 distinct CDR3 sequences, 24% of them present only once. This same sample was also part of a study on T cells of mothers and their children.

Material for sequencing was blood. The receptor set was obtained from a boy aged 5 to 17 in good health.

This clonotype was seen only a few times. This chain's CDR3 is CASSKPPGQGFETQYF. DNA of the CDR3: TGTGCCAGCAGCAAACCCCCGGGACAGGGATTCGAGACCCAGTACTTC. The chain recombines TRBV7-9 with TRBJ2-5; 9 bases are shared with TRBD1. J gave up 5 bases and V 5 bases, and 12 bases lay outside the gene matches. This CDR3 is 16 amino acids long. Germline V gives CDR1 SEHNR, CDR2 FQNEAQ (reference sequence).

The chain is built from TRBV28 and TRBJ1-2, with 7 nucleotides matching TRBD1. Trimming took 4 bases from V and 5 from J; bases not matched to a gene: 1. The CDR3 has 12 amino acids. The germline V gene encodes CDR1 MDHEN and CDR2 SYDVKM. DNA of the CDR3: TGTGCCAGCAGTTCGGGACAGTATGGCTACACCTTC. It yields the protein CASSSGQYGYTF.

Turning to this clonotype: A much larger clone lies a single base off, so this may be a read error. The chain employs TRBV20-1 and TRBJ1-1; possible D gene TRBD1, 5 bases. This CDR3 has 21 residues. Germline CDR1 DFQATT, CDR2 SNEGSKA (reference sequence). CDR3 residues: CSARDRALYGLNQGRVTEVFF. For the CDR3, the DNA is TGCAGTGCTAGAGATCGGGCTCTCTATGGACTTAATCAGGGAAGGGTCACTGAAGTTTTCTTT.

This clonotype was seen a handful of times. The rearrangement joins TRBV30 to TRBJ1-5, with D possibly matching TRBD1 (5 bases). Germline values: CDR1 GTSNPN, CDR2 SVGIG (reference sequence). The V end lost 0 bases, the J end lost 0 bases, and 21 bases lay between the germline ends. The CDR3 runs to 19 residues. This chain's CDR3 is CAWSVHRGLNTNSNQPQHF. The CDR3 DNA follows: TGTGCCTGGAGTGTACATCGGGGCTTAAACACGAATAGCAATCAGCCCCAGCATTTT.

The chain recombines TRBV6-1 with TRBJ2-7; 7 bases are a match to TRBD1. Germline CDR1 and CDR2: MNHNS and SASEGT. V dropped 7 bases and J dropped 2; count of bases not matched to a gene: 8. The CDR3 consists of 14 residues. For the CDR3, the DNA is TGTGCCAGCACCTCATCCGGGACAGCCTACGAGCAGTACTTC. This sequence encodes CASTSSGTAYEQYF.

V usage is TRBV27 and J usage is TRBJ2-1, with D possibly being TRBD2 (6 bases). The V end lost 0 bases, the J end lost 3 bases, and 12 bases lay between the germline ends. Germline lookup yields CDR1 MNHEY and CDR2 SMNVEV (reference sequence). The CDR3 has 16 amino acids. For the CDR3, the DNA is TGTGCCAGCAGTTTATCCGGGGGAGTAGGCTACAATGAGCAGTTCTTC. It translates to CASSLSGGVGYNEQFF.

This clonotype was seen a few times. The V and J genes are TRBV20-1 and TRBJ2-5; D is perhaps TRBD1 or TRBD2 (5 bases each). Trimming took off 2 bases at V and 3 bases at J, with 13 bases between the two ends. The CDR3 extends over 14 amino acids. CDR1 DFQATT and CDR2 SNEGSKA come from the germline V gene (reference sequence). The CDR3 loop is CSARYSLGEETQYF. As DNA, the CDR3 is TGCAGTGCTAGATACAGTTTGGGGGAAGAGACCCAGTACTTC.

This clonotype was counted a few times. The genes are TRBV10-3 and TRBJ1-4, with unresolved D. V was trimmed by 0 bases and J by 4 bases, leaving 3 bases between them. The CDR3 is 13 amino acids. Per the germline V gene, CDR1 is ENHRY and CDR2 is SYGVKD. CDR3 bases: TGTGCCATCAGTGAGTCTGGTAATGAAAAACTGTTTTTT. Protein product: CAISESGNEKLFF.

This clonotype was counted at least ten times. The rearrangement links TRBV5-1 to TRBJ2-5; D perhaps matches TRBD2 (5 bases). The J call may be in error: the DNA end matches TRBJ2-1 better. Germline loops: CDR1 SGHRS, CDR2 YFSETQ. The CDR3 sequence is 14 residues long. The DNA of the CDR3 is TGCGCCAGCAGCTTGGATGGGAGCAACAATGAGCAGTTCTTC. It yields the protein CASSLDGSNNEQFF.